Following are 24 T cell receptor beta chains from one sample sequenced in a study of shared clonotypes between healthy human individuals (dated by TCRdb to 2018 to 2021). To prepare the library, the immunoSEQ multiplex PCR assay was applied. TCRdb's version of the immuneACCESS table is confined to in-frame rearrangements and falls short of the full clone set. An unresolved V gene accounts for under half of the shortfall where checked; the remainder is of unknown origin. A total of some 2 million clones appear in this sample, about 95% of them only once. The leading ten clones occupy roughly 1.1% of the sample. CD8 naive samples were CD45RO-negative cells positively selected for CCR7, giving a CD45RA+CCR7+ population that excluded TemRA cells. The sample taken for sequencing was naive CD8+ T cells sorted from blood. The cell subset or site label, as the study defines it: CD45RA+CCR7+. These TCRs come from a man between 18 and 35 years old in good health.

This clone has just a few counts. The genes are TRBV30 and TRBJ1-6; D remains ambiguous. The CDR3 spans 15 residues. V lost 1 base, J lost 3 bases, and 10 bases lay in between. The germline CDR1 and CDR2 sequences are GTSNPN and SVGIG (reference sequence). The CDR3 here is CAWSGEGSYNSPLHF. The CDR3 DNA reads TGTGCCTGGAGTGGAGAGGGTAGCTATAATTCACCCCTCCACTTT.

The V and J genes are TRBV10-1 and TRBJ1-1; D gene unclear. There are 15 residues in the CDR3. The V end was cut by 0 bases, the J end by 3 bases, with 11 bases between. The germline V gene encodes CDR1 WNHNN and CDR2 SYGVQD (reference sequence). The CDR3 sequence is CASSESWVFYTEAFF. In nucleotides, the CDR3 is TGCGCCAGCAGTGAGTCTTGGGTATTCTACACTGAAGCTTTCTTT.

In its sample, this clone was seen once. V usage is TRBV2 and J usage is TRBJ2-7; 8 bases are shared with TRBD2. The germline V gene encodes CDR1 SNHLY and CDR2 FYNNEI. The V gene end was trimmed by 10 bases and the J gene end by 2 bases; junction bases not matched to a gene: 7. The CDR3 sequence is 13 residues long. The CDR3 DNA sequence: TGTGCCACTCGCACGGGGGGGGCCTACGAGCAGTACTTC. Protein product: CATRTGGAYEQYF.

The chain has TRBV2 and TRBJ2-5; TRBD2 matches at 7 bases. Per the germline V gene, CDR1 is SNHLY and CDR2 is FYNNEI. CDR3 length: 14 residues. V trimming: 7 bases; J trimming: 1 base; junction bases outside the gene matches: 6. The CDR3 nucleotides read TGTGCCAGCACCGGGGCTAGCGGCCAAGAGACCCAGTACTTC. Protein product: CASTGASGQETQYF.

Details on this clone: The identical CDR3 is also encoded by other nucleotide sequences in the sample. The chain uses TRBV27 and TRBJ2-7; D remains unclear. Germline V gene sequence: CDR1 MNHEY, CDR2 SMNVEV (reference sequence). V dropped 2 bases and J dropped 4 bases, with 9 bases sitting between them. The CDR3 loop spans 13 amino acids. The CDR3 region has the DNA TGTGCCAGCAGTTTAGGGGTAAGGTACGAGCAGTACTTC. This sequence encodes CASSLGVRYEQYF.

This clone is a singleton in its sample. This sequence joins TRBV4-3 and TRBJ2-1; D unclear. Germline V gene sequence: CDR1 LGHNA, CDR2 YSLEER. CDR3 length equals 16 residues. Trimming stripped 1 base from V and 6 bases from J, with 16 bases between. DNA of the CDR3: TGCGCCAGCAGCCAAGGTTCCCGATCTCCGTCCAATGAGCAGTTCTTC. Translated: CASSQGSRSPSNEQFF.

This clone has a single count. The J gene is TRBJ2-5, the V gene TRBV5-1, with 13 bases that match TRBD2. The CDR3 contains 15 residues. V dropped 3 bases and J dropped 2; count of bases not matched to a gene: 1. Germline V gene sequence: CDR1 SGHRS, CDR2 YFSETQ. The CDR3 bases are TGCGCCAGCAGCTGGACTAGCGGGGGACAAGAGACCCAGTACTTC. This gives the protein CASSWTSGGQETQYF.

CDR3 region: CASSVIDGRTEPDMNTEAFF. The CDR3 DNA reads TGTGCCAGCAGCGTAATAGACGGTCGGACAGAACCTGACATGAACACTGAAGCTTTCTTT. This chain connects TRBV9 to TRBJ1-1, with D possibly matching TRBD1 (6 bases). CDR3 length equals 20 residues. V lost 1 base and J lost 0, with 25 bases in between. The germline V gene encodes CDR1 SGDLS and CDR2 YYNGEE.

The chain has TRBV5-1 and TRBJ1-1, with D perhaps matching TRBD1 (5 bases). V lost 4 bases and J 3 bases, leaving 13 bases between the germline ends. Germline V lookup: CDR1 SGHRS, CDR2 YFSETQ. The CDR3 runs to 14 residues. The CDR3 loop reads CASSESVGDTEAFF. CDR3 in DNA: TGCGCCAGCAGCGAGAGTGTGGGGGACACTGAAGCTTTCTTT.

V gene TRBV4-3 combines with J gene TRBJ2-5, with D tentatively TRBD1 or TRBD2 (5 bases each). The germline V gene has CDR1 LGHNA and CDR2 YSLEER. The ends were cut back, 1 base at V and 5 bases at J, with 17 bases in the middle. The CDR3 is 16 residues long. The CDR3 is CASSQAGPGTPETQYF. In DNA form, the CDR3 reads TGCGCCAGCAGCCAAGCTGGACCGGGGACGCCGGAGACCCAGTACTTC.

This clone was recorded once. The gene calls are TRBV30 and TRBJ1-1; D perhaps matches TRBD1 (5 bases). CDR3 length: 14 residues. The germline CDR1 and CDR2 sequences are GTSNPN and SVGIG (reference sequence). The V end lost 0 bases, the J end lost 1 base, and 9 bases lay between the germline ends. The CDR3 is CAWSVLGTNTEAFF. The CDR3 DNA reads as TGTGCCTGGAGTGTTCTCGGGACGAACACTGAAGCTTTCTTT.

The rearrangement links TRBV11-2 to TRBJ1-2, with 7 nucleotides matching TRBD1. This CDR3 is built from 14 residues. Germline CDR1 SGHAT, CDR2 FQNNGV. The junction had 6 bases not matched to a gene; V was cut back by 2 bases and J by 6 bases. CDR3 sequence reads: CASSLLEGANGYTF. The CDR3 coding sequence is TGTGCCAGCAGCTTATTAGAGGGGGCGAATGGCTACACCTTC. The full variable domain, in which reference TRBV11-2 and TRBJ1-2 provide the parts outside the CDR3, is EAGVAQSPRYKIIEKRQSVAFWCNPISGHATLYWYQQILGQGPKLLIQFQNNGVVDDSQLPKDRFSAERLKGVDSTLKIQPAKLEDSAVYLCASSLLEGANGYTFGSGTRLTVV.

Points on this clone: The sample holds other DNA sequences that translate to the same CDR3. The CDR3 region is CASSLMGAGYGYTF. CDR3 in DNA: TGTGCCAGCAGTTTAATGGGGGCTGGTTATGGCTACACCTTC. V and J are TRBV28 and TRBJ1-2; tentative D call: TRBD1 (6 bases). With 2 bases removed from V and 5 bases from J, the gap between germline ends came to 12 bases. This CDR3 is built from 14 residues. Germline lookup yields CDR1 MDHEN and CDR2 SYDVKM.

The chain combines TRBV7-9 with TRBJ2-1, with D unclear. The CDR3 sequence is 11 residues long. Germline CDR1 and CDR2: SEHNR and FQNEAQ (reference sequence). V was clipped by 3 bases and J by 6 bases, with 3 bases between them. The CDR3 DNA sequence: TGTGCCAGCAGCTTCCCCAATGAGCAGTTCTTC. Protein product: CASSFPNEQFF.

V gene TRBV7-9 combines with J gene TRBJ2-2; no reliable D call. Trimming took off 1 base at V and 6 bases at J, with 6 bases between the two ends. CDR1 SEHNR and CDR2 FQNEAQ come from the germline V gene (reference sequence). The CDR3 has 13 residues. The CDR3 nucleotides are TGTGCCAGCAGCTTAGATCTAGCCGGGGAGCTGTTTTTT. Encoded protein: CASSLDLAGELFF.

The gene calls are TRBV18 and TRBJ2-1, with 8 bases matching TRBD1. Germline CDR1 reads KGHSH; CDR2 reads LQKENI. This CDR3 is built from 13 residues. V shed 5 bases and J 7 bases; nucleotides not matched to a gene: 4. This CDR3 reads CASSAYRGNEQFF. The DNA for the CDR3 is TGTGCCAGCTCAGCTTACAGGGGGAATGAGCAGTTCTTC.

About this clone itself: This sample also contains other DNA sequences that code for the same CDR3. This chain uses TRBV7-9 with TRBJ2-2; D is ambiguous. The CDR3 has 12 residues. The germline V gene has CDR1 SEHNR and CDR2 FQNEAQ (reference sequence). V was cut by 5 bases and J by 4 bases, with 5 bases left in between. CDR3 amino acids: CASSPLTGELFF. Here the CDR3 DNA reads TGTGCCAGCAGCCCCCTCACCGGGGAGCTGTTTTTT.

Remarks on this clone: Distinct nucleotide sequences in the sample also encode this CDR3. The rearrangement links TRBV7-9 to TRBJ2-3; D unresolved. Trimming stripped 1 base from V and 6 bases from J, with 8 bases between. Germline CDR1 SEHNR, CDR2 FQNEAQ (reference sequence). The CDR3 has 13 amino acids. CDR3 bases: TGTGCCAGCAGCTTAGTCGAGGTTGATACGCAGTATTTT. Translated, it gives CASSLVEVDTQYF. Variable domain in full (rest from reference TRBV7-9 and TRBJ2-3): DTGVSQNPRHKITKRGQNVTFRCDPISEHNRLYWYRQTLGQGPEFLTYFQNEAQLEKSRLLSDRFSAERPKGSFSTLEIQRTEQGDSAMYLCASSLVEVDTQYFGPGTRLTVL.

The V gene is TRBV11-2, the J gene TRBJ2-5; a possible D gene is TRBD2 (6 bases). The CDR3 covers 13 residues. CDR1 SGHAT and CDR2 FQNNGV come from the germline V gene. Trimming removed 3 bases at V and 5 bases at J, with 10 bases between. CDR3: CASSFRRAETQYF. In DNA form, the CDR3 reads TGTGCCAGCAGCTTCCGGAGGGCGGAGACCCAGTACTTC. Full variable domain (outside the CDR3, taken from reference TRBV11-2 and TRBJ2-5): EAGVAQSPRYKIIEKRQSVAFWCNPISGHATLYWYQQILGQGPKLLIQFQNNGVVDDSQLPKDRFSAERLKGVDSTLKIQPAKLEDSAVYLCASSFRRAETQYFGPGTRLLVL.

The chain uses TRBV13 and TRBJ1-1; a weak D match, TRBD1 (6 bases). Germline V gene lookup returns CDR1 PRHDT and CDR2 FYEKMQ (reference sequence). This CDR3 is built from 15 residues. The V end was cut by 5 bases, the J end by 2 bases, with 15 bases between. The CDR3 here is CASSRGRTANTEAFF. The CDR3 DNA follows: TGTGCCAGCAGCCGTGGAAGGACAGCCAACACTGAAGCTTTCTTT.

The CDR3 coding sequence is TGTGCCAGCAGCTCACTGGGAGCGGGACAGGGATTGGAGGAGCAGTACTTC. Its protein product is CASSSLGAGQGLEEQYF. The V and J genes are TRBV27 and TRBJ2-7; 9 bases align to TRBD1. Germline V lookup: CDR1 MNHEY, CDR2 SMNVEV (reference sequence). Germline trimming cut 6 bases from V and 7 bases from J; bases unmatched to any gene: 19. This CDR3 contains 17 residues.

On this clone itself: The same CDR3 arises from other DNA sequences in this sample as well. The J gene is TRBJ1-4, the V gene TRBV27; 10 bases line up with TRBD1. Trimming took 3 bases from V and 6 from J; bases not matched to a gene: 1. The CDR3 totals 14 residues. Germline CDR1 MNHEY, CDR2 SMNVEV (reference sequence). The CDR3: CASSFGTGDEKLFF. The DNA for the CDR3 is TGTGCCAGCAGTTTTGGGACAGGGGATGAAAAACTGTTTTTT.

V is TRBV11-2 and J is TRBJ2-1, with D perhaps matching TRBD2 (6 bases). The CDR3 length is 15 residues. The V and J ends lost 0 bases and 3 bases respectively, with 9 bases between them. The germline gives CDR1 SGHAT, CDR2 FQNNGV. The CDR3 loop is CASSLEGLGYNEQFF. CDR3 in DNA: TGTGCCAGCAGCTTAGAGGGACTCGGCTACAATGAGCAGTTCTTC.

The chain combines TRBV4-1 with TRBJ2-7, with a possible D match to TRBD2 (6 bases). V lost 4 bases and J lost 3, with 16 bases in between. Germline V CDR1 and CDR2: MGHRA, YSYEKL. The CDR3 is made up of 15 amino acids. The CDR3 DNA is TGCGCCAGCAGCCTGCTGGGGGGAGGAGACTACGAGCAGTACTTC. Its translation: CASSLLGGGDYEQYF.